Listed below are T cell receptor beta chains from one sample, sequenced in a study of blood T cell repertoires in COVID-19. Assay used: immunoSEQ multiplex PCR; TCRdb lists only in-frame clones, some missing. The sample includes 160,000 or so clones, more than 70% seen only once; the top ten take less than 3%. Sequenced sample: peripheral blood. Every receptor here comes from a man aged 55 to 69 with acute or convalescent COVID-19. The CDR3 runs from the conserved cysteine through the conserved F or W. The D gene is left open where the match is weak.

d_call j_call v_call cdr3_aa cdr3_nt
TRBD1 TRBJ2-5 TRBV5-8 CASSMTGGMEKTQYF TGTGCCAGCAGTATGACAGGGGGAATGGAAAAGACCCAGTACTTC
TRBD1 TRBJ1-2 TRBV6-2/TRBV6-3 CASSYRDRGYGYTF TGTGCCAGCAGTTACCGGGACAGGGGCTATGGCTACACCTTC
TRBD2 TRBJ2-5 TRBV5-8 CASTPGRGVKETQYF TGTGCCAGCACCCCGGGGCGGGGGGTGAAAGAGACCCAGTACTTC
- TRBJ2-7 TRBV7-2 CASSIPTRYEQYF TGTGCCAGCAGCATACCGACTAGATACGAGCAGTACTTC
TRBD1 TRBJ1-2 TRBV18 CASSPYTTGSYGYTF TGTGCCAGCTCACCCTATACGACAGGGTCCTATGGCTACACCTTC
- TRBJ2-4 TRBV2 CASSTDRGKNIQYF TGTGCCAGCAGCACGGACCGGGGCAAAAACATTCAGTACTTC
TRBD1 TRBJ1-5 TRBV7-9 CASPWGDRDNQPQHF TGTGCCAGCCCTTGGGGGGACAGGGACAATCAGCCCCAGCATTTT
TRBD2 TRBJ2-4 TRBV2 CASSEAKLASGDTGNIQYF TGTGCCAGCAGTGAAGCAAAGCTCGCTAGCGGGGACACCGGAAACATTCAGTACTTC
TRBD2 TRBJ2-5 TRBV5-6 CASSSLAGAETQYF TGTGCCAGCAGCTCACTAGCGGGGGCCGAGACCCAGTACTTC
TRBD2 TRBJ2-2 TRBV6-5 CASSLAGNTGELFF TGTGCCAGCTCTCTAGCGGGGAACACCGGGGAGCTGTTTTTT
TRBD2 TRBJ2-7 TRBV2 CASSEMSGGTYEQYF TGTGCCAGCAGTGAAATGAGCGGGGGTACCTACGAGCAGTACTTC